The T cell receptor (beta chain) under discussion was sequenced for a study of blood T cells in healthy people across ages (dated by TCRdb to between 2015 and 2016). For the study in its entirety: In model experiments, roughly one uniquely barcoded TCR beta cDNA molecule per two T cells was captured by template switching. To track age-related changes in TCR beta repertoire diversity, the study relied on deep sequencing normalized with unique cDNA molecular identifiers. Donors were grouped into four age groups: young (average approximately 15 years), middle-aged (less than 40), aged (roughly 67) and long-lived (just over 80). Donors of different ages were randomly distributed across sequencing lanes to avoid experimental bias. Using the same blood draw, the study looked at two additional independent replicas of 1 million unique cDNA reads for two donors, one aged 18 to 30 and the other aged 80 or older.

The method behind the library was 5' RACE. Sequencing was performed on an Illumina HiSeq 2500. A second PCR of about 6 to 11 cycles was performed with a sample-barcoded 5' primer and a J-beta primer mix. A unique molecular identifier was introduced onto each TCR beta cDNA molecule by a template-switch 5' adaptor carrying 12 random nucleotides. Each sample yielded at least 3 million CDR3-containing paired-end reads. The Mint cDNA synthesis kit, primed by a TRBC-specific oligonucleotide, was used to synthesize first-strand cDNA from all RNA. Following uracil-DNA glycosylase treatment, a first 18-cycle PCR with universal primers M1SS and BC2_uni_R was performed on all cDNA. As for how the authors treated the data: Normalization of each sample was performed by random selection of 1 million high-quality reads, each carrying a distinct molecular identifier. Instead of being binned into consensus sequences, reads that shared molecular identifiers were thrown out. MiTCR, set to a Q25 quality threshold and the strictest error-elimination algorithm, was used for CDR3 identification, clonotype clustering and error correction. A nonparametric unseen species model using Euler transformation provided a lower-bound estimate of total TCR beta diversity. Clones were called with MiXCR by TCRdb after fastp trimmed the public reads at Q25, and only in-frame beta chains were retained. When rows share a CDR3 protein, they turn into one entry using the most common DNA and genes. The V and J calls were determined by TCRdb, not by the authors. This sample is represented by 590,000 or so distinct CDR3 sequences; 25% to 35% of them were singletons. The ten largest clones represent 15% to 18% of the sample.

Broad study findings and their caveats: Observed TCR beta diversity correlated strongly with the percentage of naive T cells measured by flow cytometry. Because profiling used bulk unsorted PBMCs, naive and antigen-experienced compartments could not be compared conclusively. Compared with the aged group, the long-lived group had more naive CD4+ T cells, fewer expanded clones and increased TCR diversity, a pattern suggesting age selection. Estimates of total diversity based on one million sequenced T cells were regarded as lower bounds and as underestimates. Observed TCR beta diversity per million T cells fell roughly linearly with age, and a significant reduction was already apparent by age roughly 40. The CMV infection status of donors was not known, potentially confounding age-related changes in expanded clonotypes.

The approximately 41 donors, aged about 6 to 95 years, were systemically healthy Caucasian individuals from Russia. Each donor gave 8 to 10 milliliters of peripheral blood, drawn into EDTA-treated Vacutainer tubes. Ficoll-Paque density-gradient centrifugation was used to isolate PBMCs, with at least 7 million per sample. Total RNA was extracted from PBMCs with Trizol reagent, with at least 6 micrograms obtained per sample. For every donor, flow cytometry on a PBMC aliquot measured the percentage of naive CD45RAhigh/CD27high T cells. CDR1 and CDR2 (DFQATT, SNEGSKA) derive from the germline V gene (reference sequence). From its cysteine to its phenylalanine, the CDR3 spans 14 amino acids. CDR3 DNA is the only sequence kept; it has 42 bases, read in frame from the first base. At the junction V is shortened by 6 bases and J by 12 bases, with 24 bases in between. To note about this clonotype: Which antigen it targets is not known. Base qualities are not recorded, but no much larger clone differs from it by a single base.

This TCR came from an elderly woman in good health. Rearrangement joined TRBV20-1 to TRBJ2-1, with the D call perhaps TRBD1 or TRBD2, each one matching 5 bases. Sequenced input: blood. The CDR3 region has the sequence CSAADFGTGYGQFF. The DNA is TGCAGTGCCGCGGACTTCGGGACGGGTTATGGGCAGTTCTTC.